What follows are 2 T cell receptor beta chains derived from one specimen sequenced in a study of cytomegalovirus exposure and HLA in healthy donors. Primers for the PCR totalled 60 Vbeta and 13 Jbeta. Measured with immunoSEQ multiplex PCR; TCRdb has only the in-frame clones, and not every one. The table includes about 210,000 clones, more than 70% detected once. Sequenced: PBMCs. All receptors come from a boy aged 5-17 years in good health and CMV-seronegative.

J is TRBJ2-3 and V is TRBV4-1, with a tentative D call TRBD2 (6 bases). The CDR3 sequence is 17 residues long. Trimming took off 4 bases at V and 4 bases at J, with 21 bases between the two ends. Per the germline V gene, CDR1 is MGHRA and CDR2 is YSYEKL. The CDR3 DNA is TGCGCCAGCAGCCTAAAACAAGTCGGGGGTCGGGCAGATACGCAGTATTTT. This sequence encodes CASSLKQVGGRADTQYF.

In this sample, this clone turned up a few times. The rearrangement joins TRBV5-1 to TRBJ2-3; 12 nucleotides match TRBD2. The CDR3 is 20 amino acids. V lost 0 bases, J lost 0 bases, and 11 bases stayed unmatched. The germline CDR1 and CDR2 sequences are SGHRS and YFSETQ. CDR3 residues: CASSLVAGLAGGPSTDTQYF. CDR3 nucleotides: TGCGCCAGCAGCTTGGTAGCGGGGCTAGCGGGGGGGCCTAGCACAGATACGCAGTATTTT. Based on the CDR3 plus reference TRBV5-1 and TRBJ2-3, the full variable domain is KAGVTQTPRYLIKTRGQQVTLSCSPISGHRSVSWYQQTPGQGLQFLFEYFSETQRNKGNFPGRFSGRQFSNSRSEMNVSTLELGDSALYLCASSLVAGLAGGPSTDTQYFGPGTRLTVL.